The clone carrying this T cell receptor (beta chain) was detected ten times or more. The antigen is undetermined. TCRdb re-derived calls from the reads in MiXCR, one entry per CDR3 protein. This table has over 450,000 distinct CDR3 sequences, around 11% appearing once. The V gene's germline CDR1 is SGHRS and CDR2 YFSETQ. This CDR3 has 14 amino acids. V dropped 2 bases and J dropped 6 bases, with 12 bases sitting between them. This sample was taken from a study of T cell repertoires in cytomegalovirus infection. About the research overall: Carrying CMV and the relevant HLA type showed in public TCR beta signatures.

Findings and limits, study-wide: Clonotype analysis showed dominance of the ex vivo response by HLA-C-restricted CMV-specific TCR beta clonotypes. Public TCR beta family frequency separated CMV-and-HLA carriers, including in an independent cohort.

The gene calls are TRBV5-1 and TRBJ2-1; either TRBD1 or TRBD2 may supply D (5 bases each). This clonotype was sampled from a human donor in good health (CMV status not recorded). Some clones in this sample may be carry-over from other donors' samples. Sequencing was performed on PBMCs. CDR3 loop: CASSLKLGANEQFF. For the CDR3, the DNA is TGCGCCAGCAGCTTAAAGCTCGGGGCCAATGAGCAGTTCTTC.